The T cell receptor (beta chain) described here comes from a study of T cell repertoires in cytomegalovirus infection. The overall study: Carrying CMV and the relevant HLA type showed in public TCR beta signatures.

This clonotype has just a few counts. Its antigen is still unknown. The CDR3 consists of 12 residues. Trimming stripped 6 bases from V and 13 bases from J, with 18 bases between. TCRdb redid the calling of the reads with MiXCR, one entry per CDR3 protein. The sample gives 600,000 to 700,000 distinct CDR3 sequences, about 30% of which show up once; approximately 18% is in the top ten. General study results and limits: Within the response measured ex vivo, HLA-C-restricted CMV-specific TCR beta clonotypes were dominant.

The rearrangement links TRBV12-3 or TRBV12-4 to TRBJ2-5; TRBD1 or TRBD2 may be the D gene (5 bases each). Sample: cultured PBMCs, taken from culture after CMV antigen stimulation. The sequence came from a human donor in good health (CMV status not recorded). Some clones in this sample may be carry-over from other donors' samples. CDR3 region: CASSPTGGEAYF. The CDR3 coding sequence is TGTGCCAGCAGCCCCACTGGGGGAGAAGCGTACTTC.